These T cell receptor beta chains were read from a single sample in a study of T cell changes during pregnancy in multiple sclerosis. Assay used: immunoSEQ multiplex PCR; TCRdb lists only in-frame clones, some missing. The sample has tens of thousands of clones; roughly 88% are singletons. Source: peripheral blood, taken in the first trimester of pregnancy. The origin of the receptors is a female donor with multiple sclerosis, enrolled in a pregnancy study. CDR3s include the opening cysteine and the closing phenylalanine or tryptophan. D genes are given only for firm matches. Rows give clone size only sometimes, using once, few, many, or a class for an expanded clone.

size	D	V	J	CDR3	DNA
NA	NA	TRBV2	TRBJ1-1	CASRTDFRNTEAFF	TGTGCCAGCAGAACAGATTTCCGGAACACTGAAGCTTTCTTT
NA	TRBD1	TRBV7-9	TRBJ2-3	CASSFPGQGVLDTQYF	TGTGCCAGCAGCTTTCCGGGACAGGGGGTTTTAGATACGCAGTATTTT
NA	NA	TRBV30	TRBJ1-1	CAYRRNTEAFF	TGTGCCTACAGAAGGAACACTGAAGCTTTCTTT
once	NA	TRBV5-4	TRBJ1-1	CASSPGHPGQMNTEAFF	TGTGCCAGCAGCCCGGGACATCCGGGGCAAATGAACACTGAAGCTTTCTTT
NA	TRBD1	TRBV9	TRBJ1-2	CASSVETGQGYGYTF	TGTGCCAGCAGCGTAGAAACGGGACAGGGGTATGGCTACACCTTC
NA	NA	TRBV4-2	TRBJ1-1	CASSQGVGGRRTEAFF	TGTGCCAGCAGCCAAGGGGTGGGGGGGCGTCGGACTGAAGCTTTCTTT
NA	NA	TRBV19	TRBJ2-7	CASSLQPTYEQYF	TGTGCCAGTAGCTTACAGCCCACCTACGAGCAGTACTTC
once	TRBD1	TRBV5-3	TRBJ1-1	CARSLPTDRVSPWAEAFF	TGTGCCAGAAGCCTCCCTACCGACAGGGTGTCCCCTTGGGCTGAAGCTTTCTTT
NA	NA	TRBV4-1	TRBJ2-3	CASSQAGSRKDTQYF	TGCGCCAGCAGCCAGGCCGGGAGCCGGAAAGATACGCAGTATTTT
NA	NA	TRBV13	TRBJ2-7	CASSFSSYEQYF	TGTGCCAGCAGCTTTAGCTCCTACGAGCAGTACTTC
few	NA	TRBV6-5	TRBJ2-2	CASSRVTGELFF	TGTGCCAGCAGTAGAGTAACCGGGGAGCTGTTTTTT
NA	TRBD2	TRBV4-1	TRBJ2-3	CASSTRPGSGRTDTQYF	TGCGCCAGCAGCACCCGGCCGGGTAGCGGGAGGACAGATACGCAGTATTTT
NA	NA	TRBV6-5	TRBJ1-1	CASTPFGGTEAFF	TGTGCCAGCACTCCCTTTGGGGGGACTGAAGCTTTCTTT
NA	TRBD1	TRBV29-1	TRBJ1-4	CSVAKQGKGEKLFF	TGCAGCGTGGCGAAACAGGGGAAGGGGGAAAAACTGTTTTTT
NA	TRBD1	TRBV6-5	TRBJ2-5	CASSPTGLETQYF	TGTGCCAGCAGCCCGACAGGGCTGGAGACCCAGTACTTC
NA	NA	TRBV4-3	TRBJ1-4	CASSQERVNEKLFF	TGCGCCAGCAGCCAAGAGAGGGTGAATGAAAAACTGTTTTTT
NA	TRBD1	TRBV29-1	TRBJ2-2	CSAAGGPNTGELFF	TGCAGCGCTGCAGGGGGCCCCAACACCGGGGAGCTGTTTTTT
many	TRBD2	TRBV6-5	TRBJ2-1	CASSSGLVAPNEQFF	TGTGCCAGCAGTTCCGGACTAGTGGCTCCAAATGAGCAGTTCTTC
few	TRBD2	TRBV5-1	TRBJ2-2	CASSLAGGDTGELFF	TGCGCCAGCAGCTTGGCGGGAGGGGACACCGGGGAGCTGTTTTTT
NA	TRBD1	TRBV10-1	TRBJ2-3	CASRGTGQSTDTQYF	TGCGCCAGCAGGGGGACAGGTCAAAGCACAGATACGCAGTATTTT
few	NA	TRBV5-4	TRBJ1-1	CASSLSTGIEAFF	TGTGCCAGCAGCTTGTCCACAGGGATAGAAGCTTTCTTT
NA	TRBD2	TRBV18	TRBJ2-1	CASSLSSGTLVGEQFF	TGTGCCAGCTCACTGTCTAGCGGGACGTTGGTAGGTGAGCAGTTCTTC
NA	NA	TRBV6-5	TRBJ2-3	CASSSRADTQYF	TGTGCCAGCAGTTCGAGAGCAGATACGCAGTATTTT
once	NA	TRBV5-1	TRBJ1-2	CASSLRTDYGYTF	TGCGCCAGCAGCTTGAGGACAGATTATGGCTACACCTTC
NA	NA	TRBV7-9	TRBJ2-3	CASSLNSRPPDTQYF	TGTGCCAGCAGCTTAAACTCCAGGCCACCCGATACGCAGTATTTT
once	TRBD2	TRBV30	TRBJ2-5	CAWSSGGSRVGETQYF	TGTGCCTGGAGTTCGGGGGGGAGTAGGGTTGGAGAGACCCAGTACTTC